These T cell receptor beta chains were read from a single sample in a study of blood T cell repertoires in COVID-19. Clones were sequenced by immunoSEQ multiplex PCR, and TCRdb holds only the in-frame ones, with some missing. The profile shows 50,000 or so clones, 80% to 90% of them singletons. Sequencing used peripheral blood. Receptor source: a man aged 40-55 years with acute or convalescent COVID-19. Both conserved end residues are part of each CDR3. The D gene is left open where the match is weak. Some rows mark clone size as missing; the rest say once, few, many or name a class of expanded clone.

V: TRBV2
size: few
D: NA
J: TRBJ2-1
DNA: TGTGCCAGCACCGTAGCCTACAATGAGCAGTTCTTC
CDR3: CASTVAYNEQFF

V: TRBV5-6
size: NA
D: TRBD1
J: TRBJ1-5
DNA: TGTGCCAGCAGCCGACAGGGTTTATATGCTCAGCCCCAGCATTTT
CDR3: CASSRQGLYAQPQHF

V: TRBV2
size: NA
D: NA
J: TRBJ1-2
DNA: TGTGCCAGCAGTGAGTCGGGAACAAACCTACTTGGCTACACCTTC
CDR3: CASSESGTNLLGYTF

V: TRBV5-5
size: NA
D: NA
J: TRBJ1-2
DNA: TGTGCCAGCAGTCATGGGGGAGGGGAAGGCTATGGCTACACCTTC
CDR3: CASSHGGGEGYGYTF

V: TRBV5-1
size: NA
D: TRBD1
J: TRBJ1-1
DNA: TGCGCCAGCAGATTTAGGGGGCGCGACACTGAAGCTTTCTTT
CDR3: CASRFRGRDTEAFF

V: TRBV28
size: NA
D: TRBD2
J: TRBJ2-1
DNA: TGTGCCAGCAGCCCCTCGGGGGGGAGCTCCTACAATGAGCAGTTCTTC
CDR3: CASSPSGGSSYNEQFF

V: TRBV20-1
size: NA
D: NA
J: TRBJ1-5
DNA: TGCAGTGCTAGTTTTCAGGGGTTAAGCAATCAGCCCCAGCATTTT
CDR3: CSASFQGLSNQPQHF

V: TRBV6-5
size: NA
D: NA
J: TRBJ1-1
DNA: TGTGCCAGCAAGGAGGGATCATACACTGAAGCTTTCTTT
CDR3: CASKEGSYTEAFF

V: TRBV5-6
size: NA
D: NA
J: TRBJ1-2
DNA: TGTGCCAGCAGCGCCGGACAGTACTATGGCTACACCTTC
CDR3: CASSAGQYYGYTF

V: TRBV7-8
size: NA
D: NA
J: TRBJ1-3
DNA: TGTGCCAGCAGCCGAGTACAGCACTCTGGAAACACCATATATTTT
CDR3: CASSRVQHSGNTIYF

V: TRBV2
size: NA
D: NA
J: TRBJ1-2
DNA: TGTGCCAGTACCCTTAGGGATAGGGGCTATGGCTACACCTTC
CDR3: CASTLRDRGYGYTF

V: TRBV5-6
size: NA
D: NA
J: TRBJ2-3
DNA: TGTGCCAGCAGCGTCTACAGAGTAGTAGACACAGATACGCAGTATTTT
CDR3: CASSVYRVVDTDTQYF

V: TRBV6-6
size: NA
D: NA
J: TRBJ1-4
DNA: TGTGCCAGCAGTTACTCCACGACAGGAAAACTGTTTTTT
CDR3: CASSYSTTGKLFF

V: TRBV23-1
size: NA
D: NA
J: TRBJ2-3
DNA: TGCGCCAGCATTTTCTCTAGCACAGATACGCAGTATTTT
CDR3: CASIFSSTDTQYF

V: TRBV19
size: NA
D: TRBD1
J: TRBJ1-1
DNA: TGTGCCAGTGGGGTTACAGGGGAGGTTTTGAACACTGAAGCTTTCTTT
CDR3: CASGVTGEVLNTEAFF

V: TRBV6-6
size: NA
D: TRBD1
J: TRBJ1-2
DNA: TGTGCCAGCAGCCCTCAGGGGGCTGGGGGTGATGGCTACACCTTC
CDR3: CASSPQGAGGDGYTF

V: TRBV25-1
size: NA
D: TRBD1
J: TRBJ2-7
DNA: TGTGCCAGCGACAGGGGATCCTACGAGCAGTACTTC
CDR3: CASDRGSYEQYF

V: TRBV9
size: once
D: TRBD1
J: TRBJ1-2
DNA: TGTGCCAGCAGCGTCGCAGGGGGTGGCTACACCTTC
CDR3: CASSVAGGGYTF

V: TRBV19
size: NA
D: TRBD1
J: TRBJ1-1
DNA: TGTGCCAGTAGCCTGAACAGGGGTGGTGAAGCTTTCTTT
CDR3: CASSLNRGGEAFF

V: TRBV6-2/TRBV6-3
size: NA
D: TRBD1
J: TRBJ1-2
DNA: TGTGCCAGCAGTTACACCCTCGCAGGGGGTGGCGGCTACACCTTC
CDR3: CASSYTLAGGGGYTF

V: TRBV11-3
size: NA
D: NA
J: TRBJ2-5
DNA: TGTGCCAGCAGCCTAGGTGCCGGAGAGACCCAGTACTTC
CDR3: CASSLGAGETQYF

V: TRBV5-6
size: once
D: NA
J: TRBJ2-7
DNA: TGTGCCAGCAGCTTGCTGAGGGAGCAGTACTTC
CDR3: CASSLLREQYF

V: TRBV7-9
size: few
D: NA
J: TRBJ2-1
DNA: TGTGCCAGCAGCTTGCCTTACAGAGAGTCCAACAATGAGCAGTTCTTC
CDR3: CASSLPYRESNNEQFF

V: TRBV15
size: NA
D: NA
J: TRBJ2-6
DNA: TGTGCCACCAGCGTGGACACTGGATCGAACGTCCTGACTTTC
CDR3: CATSVDTGSNVLTF

V: TRBV9
size: NA
D: NA
J: TRBJ1-4
DNA: TGTGCCAGCAGCGTAGGCGTTAATGAAAAACTGTTTTTT
CDR3: CASSVGVNEKLFF

V: TRBV30
size: few
D: NA
J: TRBJ1-5
DNA: TGTGCCTGGAGTTTCGGGCAGGGGTCTTTCCAGCCCCAGCATTTT
CDR3: CAWSFGQGSFQPQHF

V: TRBV19
size: NA
D: TRBD1
J: TRBJ2-7
DNA: TGTGCCAGTAGTACCCCGACAGGGGGTCGGACCGCCTACGAGCAGTACTTC
CDR3: CASSTPTGGRTAYEQYF

V: TRBV2
size: NA
D: NA
J: TRBJ2-2
DNA: TGTGCCAGTAAGCTAATCCACACCGGGGAGCTGTTTTTT
CDR3: CASKLIHTGELFF